Listed below are T cell receptor beta chains from one sample, sequenced in a study of T cell changes during pregnancy in multiple sclerosis. TCRdb keeps only in-frame clones here, not all; method: immunoSEQ multiplex PCR. This table holds 40,000 to 55,000 clones, roughly 90% found once. Sequences were derived from peripheral blood, sampled in the first trimester of pregnancy. These receptors all stem from a female donor in good health, enrolled as a control in a pregnancy study. The CDR3 runs from the conserved cysteine through the conserved F or W. D genes are given only for firm matches. Clone size is stated in some rows and not others, as once, few, many or a class when expanded.

d_gene	abundance	v_gene	j_gene	CDR3nt	CDR3aa
TRBD2	-	TRBV28	TRBJ2-1	TGTGCCAGCAGTTTGGGTGATAGCGGGATTAAGTACAATGAGCAGTTCTTC	CASSLGDSGIKYNEQFF
-	-	TRBV25-1	TRBJ1-1	TGTGCCAGCAGTGCCTCAGTATTTATGAACACTGAAGCTTTCTTT	CASSASVFMNTEAFF
-	-	TRBV30	TRBJ2-2	TGTGCCTGGAGTGTGGAGTACACCGGGGAGCTGTTTTTT	CAWSVEYTGELFF
-	-	TRBV18	TRBJ2-7	TGTGCCAGCTCACCGCCAGGCTCCTCCTACGAGCAGTACTTC	CASSPPGSSYEQYF
-	-	TRBV5-1	TRBJ2-7	TGCGCCAGCAGCTTGGACCGGGGCGAGCAGTACTTC	CASSLDRGEQYF
TRBD1	-	TRBV19	TRBJ1-1	TGTGCCAGTATCGACTTGTACAGGGGGAGCACTGAAGCTTTCTTT	CASIDLYRGSTEAFF
TRBD2	-	TRBV28	TRBJ2-3	TGTGCCAGCAGGTCTCGTTTTCGGGGAGGGCCTTCAGATACGCAGTATTTT	CASRSRFRGGPSDTQYF
-	-	TRBV5-1	TRBJ2-7	TGCGCCAGCAGCTTGATCGGTGAGACCGGGGCCTACGAGCAGTACTTC	CASSLIGETGAYEQYF
TRBD2	-	TRBV19	TRBJ2-1	TGTGCCAGTAGCACAAGCGGGATTGGGCAGTTCTTC	CASSTSGIGQFF
-	-	TRBV11-3	TRBJ2-7	TGTGCCAGCAGCTGGGGTCGAGGGGAGCAGTACTTC	CASSWGRGEQYF
-	-	TRBV30	TRBJ1-1	TGTGCCTGGAGTAGGAACAGCTTGAACACTGAAGCTTTCTTT	CAWSRNSLNTEAFF
-	-	TRBV9	TRBJ2-1	TGTGCCAGCAGACGGGGAGACTATGACAATGAGCAGTTCTTC	CASRRGDYDNEQFF
-	-	TRBV9	TRBJ2-3	TGTGCCAGCAGCGTTGTAGGTAGCCCAAGCACAGATACGCAGTATTTT	CASSVVGSPSTDTQYF
-	-	TRBV28	TRBJ1-1	TGTGCCAGCAGCTTAACAGGGATCGGCACTGAAGCTTTCTTT	CASSLTGIGTEAFF
TRBD1	-	TRBV28	TRBJ2-7	TGTGCCAGCCAGGGACAGGGTTACGAGCAGTACTTC	CASQGQGYEQYF
TRBD1	-	TRBV7-2	TRBJ2-2	TGTGCCAGCAGGCCCGGCCCCTGGGACAGGGACACCGGGGAGCTGTTTTTT	CASRPGPWDRDTGELFF
-	-	TRBV20-1	TRBJ2-5	TGCAGTGTGCGGGGCCAAGAGACCCAGTACTTC	CSVRGQETQYF
-	-	TRBV27	TRBJ2-1	TGTGCCAGCAGTTTATCCCTAGCGAAAGGCAATGAGCAGTTCTTC	CASSLSLAKGNEQFF
-	-	TRBV19	TRBJ1-2	TGTGCCAGTAGTATTTTCGCAGGGTGGACTAGTGACTATGGCTACACCTTC	CASSIFAGWTSDYGYTF
-	-	TRBV7-9	TRBJ1-1	TGTGCCAGCAGCTTGGGGGGGGCCGCTGAAGCTTTCTTT	CASSLGGAAEAFF
-	-	TRBV7-9	TRBJ1-1	TGTGCCAGCAGCTTAGGTGGCCAGGGTATAGCTGAAGCTTTCTTT	CASSLGGQGIAEAFF
-	few	TRBV15	TRBJ1-2	TGTGCCACCAGCAGCGGACAGAATTTTTATGGCTACACCTTC	CATSSGQNFYGYTF
TRBD1	-	TRBV6-1	TRBJ2-5	TGTGCCAGCAGTGAATTAAGAGGGACAGGTCAAGAGACCCAGTACTTC	CASSELRGTGQETQYF
TRBD2	-	TRBV7-6	TRBJ2-1	TGTGCCAGCAGCTCCGGACTAGACAATGAGCAGTTCTTC	CASSSGLDNEQFF
-	-	TRBV29-1	TRBJ1-1	TGCAGCGTTGTCTTGAGAGGGAGTGGTGAAGCTTTCTTT	CSVVLRGSGEAFF
TRBD1	-	TRBV19	TRBJ2-5	TGTGCCAGTAGCACCGACAGGGCGCGACTTGAGACCCAGTACTTC	CASSTDRARLETQYF
TRBD2	-	TRBV5-6	TRBJ2-7	TGTGCCAGCAGCTTGAGTGGACTAGTCTACGAGCAGTACTTC	CASSLSGLVYEQYF
TRBD1	few	TRBV16	TRBJ1-1	TGTGCCAGCAGCCAATCTACAGGGGGAAAGACTGAAGCTTTCTTT	CASSQSTGGKTEAFF
TRBD1	-	TRBV2	TRBJ2-6	TGTGCCAGCAGAAAAGACAGGGCTGGGGCCAACGTCCTGACTTTC	CASRKDRAGANVLTF
TRBD1	-	TRBV6-5	TRBJ2-1	TGTGCCAGCAGTACCGGGACAGGGATCAATGAGCAGTTCTTC	CASSTGTGINEQFF
TRBD2	once	TRBV30	TRBJ2-2	TGTGCCTGGAGTGGACTAGCGGGCTTCTTCAACACCGGGGAGCTGTTTTTT	CAWSGLAGFFNTGELFF
TRBD2	-	TRBV7-3	TRBJ2-1	TGTGCCAGCAGCTTAGTGGCTAGCGGAGACAATGAGCAGTTCTTC	CASSLVASGDNEQFF
TRBD2	once	TRBV2	TRBJ2-1	TGTGCCAGCACGCGGGGGGCCAACAATGAGCAGTTCTTC	CASTRGANNEQFF
-	-	TRBV4-1	TRBJ1-2	TGCGCCAGCAGCCTAGGACTCCAGGAGGGCTACACCTTC	CASSLGLQEGYTF
TRBD1	-	TRBV10-3	TRBJ1-1	TGTGCCATCAGTGTCACAACTCAGGGGGCCGAAACTGAAGCTTTCTTT	CAISVTTQGAETEAFF
-	-	TRBV2	TRBJ2-7	TGTGCCAGCAGCCGATCCATCTCAGTTGGCGAGCAGTACTTC	CASSRSISVGEQYF
TRBD2	-	TRBV5-1	TRBJ2-3	TGCGCCAGCAGCTTGGGGACTAGCGGGGAAACAGATACGCAGTATTTT	CASSLGTSGETDTQYF
TRBD2	-	TRBV4-3	TRBJ2-3	TGCGCCAGCAGCCAAGGTGGGCGGGAGGGGTATATCACAGATACGCAGTATTTT	CASSQGGREGYITDTQYF
TRBD1	-	TRBV10-3	TRBJ2-5	TGTGCCATCCCCCGGGACAGCAAAGAGACCCAGTACTTC	CAIPRDSKETQYF
-	-	TRBV30	TRBJ2-5	TGTGCCTGGGGTAGGAGAGGAGAGACCCAGTACTTC	CAWGRRGETQYF
-	-	TRBV30	TRBJ2-6	TGTGCCTGGGCGTCTGGGGCCAACGTCCTGACTTTC	CAWASGANVLTF
-	-	TRBV2	TRBJ2-5	TGTGCCAGCAGGGACAGACATCCTAAAGAGACCCAGTACTTC	CASRDRHPKETQYF
TRBD1	once	TRBV7-4	TRBJ2-7	TGTGCCAGCACCTTGTCAGGGGGCACCTACGAGCAGTACTTC	CASTLSGGTYEQYF
-	few	TRBV6-1	TRBJ1-6	TGTGCCAGCAGCCTCCGGGGGGCCAATTCACCCCTCCACTTT	CASSLRGANSPLHF
TRBD2	-	TRBV7-8	TRBJ2-3	TGTGCCAGCAGCTTAGTTGCGGGGGAAACAGATACGCAGTATTTT	CASSLVAGETDTQYF
-	-	TRBV28	TRBJ2-1	TGTGCCAGCACCCGGGCGGGGCCCGCCGGGAATGAGCAGTTCTTC	CASTRAGPAGNEQFF
-	-	TRBV7-3	TRBJ1-1	TGTGCCAGCCCGAAGCGTAACAGGGACACTGAAGCTTTCTTT	CASPKRNRDTEAFF
-	-	TRBV19	TRBJ1-2	TGTGCCAGTAGTATCGGGGGGAGAGCTAACTATGGCTACACCTTC	CASSIGGRANYGYTF
TRBD2	-	TRBV28	TRBJ2-1	TGTGCCAGCAGTTTTTCACTAGCGGGAGAAAACAATGAGCAGTTCTTC	CASSFSLAGENNEQFF
-	-	TRBV30	TRBJ2-3	TGTGCCTGCACCTGGGCAGGGAGCACAGATACGCAGTATTTT	CACTWAGSTDTQYF
-	-	TRBV11-2	TRBJ2-7	TGTGCCAGCAGCGTGAGCCCGAGAGAATACGAGCAGTACTTC	CASSVSPREYEQYF
TRBD2	-	TRBV11-2	TRBJ2-1	TGTGCCAGCAGCCCCACCGGGACTAGCGATCCCTACAATGAGCAGTTCTTC	CASSPTGTSDPYNEQFF
-	-	TRBV5-6	TRBJ1-5	TGTGCCAGCAGCTTGGCAGTTAGCAATCAGCCCCAGCATTTT	CASSLAVSNQPQHF
TRBD2	-	TRBV5-6	TRBJ2-5	TGTGCCAGCAGCTGGGGACTAGCGGGAGGGTGGGAGACCCAGTACTTC	CASSWGLAGGWETQYF